This TCR beta chain was profiled in a study of identical twins. The CDR3 totals 13 residues. Germline assignment: CDR1 MNHEY and CDR2 SMNVEV (reference sequence). V lost 3 bases and J lost 4, with 7 bases in between. TCRdb ran MiXCR on the 5' RACE reads and lists one entry per CDR3 protein. The sample includes nearly 900,000 distinct CDR3 sequences, approximately 13% of them seen just once. In its sample, this clonotype was seen many times. Its antigen is undetermined. Study-wide points: Analyses of zero insertions could, in part, be confounded by invariant MAIT and iNKT cells. Insertions were fewer in abundant cord blood beta clonotypes, whereas memory repertoires showed none of this pattern.

These records were also assigned to another study, of yellow fever vaccine responses in identical twins.

This TCR was recovered from a woman aged 18-30 years in good health. V usage is TRBV27 and J usage is TRBJ1-5; no clear D. The sequencing input was PBMCs. The DNA for the CDR3 is TGTGCCAGCAGTTTCTTCCTGAATCAGCCCCAGCATTTT. Translated, it gives CASSFFLNQPQHF.